A single sample is the source of the 27 T cell receptor beta chains below, sequenced in a study of blood T cell repertoires in COVID-19. Method: immunoSEQ multiplex PCR; TCRdb's copy keeps in-frame clones and lacks some. The table shows about 170,000 clones, with approximately 84% occurring only once. Sequenced sample: peripheral blood. All receptors come from a man aged 35 to 55 who had recovered from COVID-19.

The chain recombines TRBV7-2 with TRBJ2-7; D is unresolved. V gave up 5 bases and J gave up 3 bases, with 5 bases separating them. The germline CDR1 and CDR2 sequences are SGHTA and FQGNSA. This CDR3 spans 11 amino acids. The CDR3 nucleotides are TGTGCCAGCAGCCCCCGCTACGAGCAGTACTTC. Protein sequence: CASSPRYEQYF.

The chain recombines TRBV12-3 or TRBV12-4 with TRBJ2-1, with D possibly TRBD2 on 6 matching bases. CDR3 length equals 13 residues. Trimming left V 4 bases short and J 7 bases short, with 11 bases between. The chain's CDR3 is CASSSMAGNEQFF. The DNA of the CDR3 is TGTGCCAGCAGTTCGATGGCGGGGAATGAGCAGTTCTTC.

V gene TRBV7-3 combines with J gene TRBJ2-2, with TRBD2 matching over 9 bases. This CDR3 spans 15 amino acids. Germline CDR1 reads SGHTA; CDR2 reads FQGTGA. The V and J ends lost 2 bases and 6 bases, in that order; junction bases with no gene match: 4. CDR3 sequence: CASSLGAGGPGELFF. The CDR3 bases are TGTGCCAGCAGCTTAGGCGCGGGAGGGCCCGGGGAGCTGTTTTTT.

This clone was detected only a few times. CDR3 residues: CASSESGGGPYEQYF. In DNA form, the CDR3 reads TGTGCCAGCAGCGAAAGCGGAGGGGGCCCCTACGAGCAGTACTTC. The chain carries TRBV9 and TRBJ2-7; D perhaps matches TRBD1 (7 bases). The CDR3 totals 15 residues. Trimming removed 3 bases at V and 2 bases at J, with 15 bases between. The germline gives CDR1 SGDLS, CDR2 YYNGEE.

The chain employs TRBV4-2 and TRBJ1-2, with 7 bases aligning to TRBD1. Germline V CDR1 and CDR2: LGHNA, YNFKEQ. V gave up 0 bases and J gave up 7 bases; unmatched junction bases: 8. The length of the CDR3 is 15 residues. CDR3 region: CASSQEADRTGGYTF. CDR3 sequence (DNA): TGTGCCAGCAGCCAAGAAGCGGACAGGACAGGTGGCTACACCTTC.

The V call is TRBV18, the J call TRBJ2-1, with 9 bases matching TRBD2. Per germline, CDR1 KGHSH and CDR2 LQKENI. V was pared by 2 bases and J by 0 bases, with 2 bases of the junction left unmatched. CDR3 length equals 16 residues. The CDR3 spells CASSPSSGNSYNEQFF. DNA of the CDR3: TGTGCCAGCTCACCATCTAGCGGGAACTCCTACAATGAGCAGTTCTTC.

The rearrangement uses TRBV5-1 and TRBJ1-2; the match to TRBD1 covers 10 bases. V dropped 4 bases and J dropped 6; count of bases not matched to a gene: 9. CDR3 length equals 15 residues. Germline values: CDR1 SGHRS, CDR2 YFSETQ. The CDR3 protein is CASSRVRTGGDGYTF. The CDR3 DNA reads as TGCGCCAGCAGCCGTGTGAGGACAGGGGGTGATGGCTACACCTTC.

In nucleotides, the CDR3 is TGTGCCAGCAGTTATAGCGTGGCTAATTCACCCCTCCACTTT. Translating gives CASSYSVANSPLHF. The genes are TRBV6-2 or TRBV6-3 and TRBJ1-6; D unclear. CDR1 is MNHEY, CDR2 SVGEGT, per germline. The CDR3 spans 14 residues. V was trimmed by 3 bases and J by 6 bases, leaving 9 bases between them.

The chain recombines TRBV7-8 with TRBJ2-1; D gene ambiguous. Per germline, CDR1 SGHVS and CDR2 FQNEAQ. The CDR3 totals 13 residues. V was clipped by 5 bases and J by 8 bases, with 13 bases between them. The CDR3 bases are TGTGCCAGCAGCCTAGGTAGATTGGATGAGCAGTTCTTC. It specifies CASSLGRLDEQFF.

The chain couples TRBV2 to TRBJ2-7, with no clear D. V dropped 7 bases and J dropped 2 bases, with 12 bases sitting between them. The germline gives CDR1 SNHLY, CDR2 FYNNEI. The CDR3 runs 13 residues. As DNA, the CDR3 is TGTGCCAGCACTCCATTACGGGCCTACGAGCAGTACTTC. The encoded protein is CASTPLRAYEQYF. The entire variable domain, with the rest obtained from reference TRBV2 and TRBJ2-7, is as follows: EPEVTQTPSHQVTQMGQEVILRCVPISNHLYFYWYRQILGQKVEFLVSFYNNEISEKSEIFDDQFSVERPDGSNFTLKIRSTKLEDSAMYFCASTPLRAYEQYFGPGTRLTVT.

CDR3 residues: CASWSSGADMAQYF. In DNA, the CDR3 is TGTGCCAGCTGGTCTAGCGGGGCTGACATGGCGCAGTATTTT. This chain connects TRBV6-5 to TRBJ2-3; 9 bases map to TRBD2. V was clipped by 8 bases and J by 10 bases; unmatched bases: 13. Germline loops: CDR1 MNHEY, CDR2 SVGAGI. This CDR3 has 14 amino acids.

V usage is TRBV15 and J usage is TRBJ1-1; D remains unclear. V shed 3 bases and J shed 0 bases, with 8 bases lying between them. The CDR3 spans 14 residues. Germline V gene data show CDR1 as LNHNV and CDR2 as YYDKDF (reference sequence). The CDR3 DNA follows: TGTGCCACCAGCAGGGTATACTTGAACACTGAAGCTTTCTTT. Its translation: CATSRVYLNTEAFF.

This clone appeared a single time. V is TRBV15 and J is TRBJ2-7, with a weak D call TRBD1 (5 bases). The CDR3 is 15 amino acids. V was trimmed by 1 base and J by 7 bases, leaving 17 bases between them. The germline V gene has CDR1 LNHNV and CDR2 YYDKDF (reference sequence). Here the CDR3 DNA reads TGTGCCACCAGCAGAGGCTGGGAAGACAGAGGAGAGCAGTACTTC. It encodes CATSRGWEDRGEQYF.

The table lists this clone with a count of one. This chain uses TRBV3-1 (or the pseudogene TRBV3-2) with TRBJ1-2, with a weak D call TRBD1 (6 bases). The CDR3 consists of 14 residues. Trimming removed 4 bases from V and 5 bases from J, with 14 bases in between. CDR1 and CDR2 (germline): LGHDT, YNNKEL (reference sequence). The CDR3 loop reads CASSRAGTRYGYTF. CDR3 DNA: TGTGCCAGCAGCCGAGCCGGGACAAGGTATGGCTACACCTTC.

This chain joins TRBV29-1 and TRBJ2-7; 7 bases fit TRBD1. Germline CDR1 SQVTM, CDR2 ANQGSEA. The CDR3 has 13 residues. The J segment lost 3 bases and the V segment lost 7 bases, leaving 9 bases of the junction unmatched. The CDR3, as DNA: TGCAGCGCAATGACAGGGCATCTCTACGAGCAGTACTTC. It yields the protein CSAMTGHLYEQYF.

J is TRBJ2-1 and V is TRBV28; 7 positions match TRBD1. The CDR3 consists of 13 residues. Trimming at V came to 11 bases and at J to 7 bases, leaving 11 bases not matched to a gene. CDR1 and CDR2 (germline): MDHEN, SYDVKM. CDR3 sequence (DNA): TGTGCCGTCCGGGACAGTGGGTTAAATGAGCAGTTCTTC. This gives the protein CAVRDSGLNEQFF.

This sequence joins TRBV10-3 and TRBJ2-1; TRBD2 might be the D (6 bases). CDR3 length: 14 amino acids. Germline assignment: CDR1 ENHRY and CDR2 SYGVKD. Trimming took off 1 base at V and 7 bases at J, with 11 bases between the two ends. The CDR3 DNA reads as TGTGCCATCAGTGAGTTGTGGGAGGAGAATGAGCAGTTCTTC. Protein sequence: CAISELWEENEQFF.

V gene TRBV10-1 combines with J gene TRBJ2-7, with D possibly being TRBD1 (6 bases). V was clipped by 0 bases and J by 3 bases, with 15 bases between them. The CDR3 runs 16 residues. Germline CDR1 is WNHNN and CDR2 is SYGVQD (reference sequence). CDR3 sequence (DNA): TGCGCCAGCAGTGAGTCCTTGGGGGCCGAACACTACGAGCAGTACTTC. Translated, it gives CASSESLGAEHYEQYF.

The chain carries TRBV4-3 and TRBJ1-1; TRBD1 matches 8 bases. Germline V gene lookup returns CDR1 LGHNA and CDR2 YSLEER. The CDR3 length is 14 residues. After removal of 2 bases from V and 8 bases from J, the junction contained 7 bases not matched to a gene. The CDR3, as DNA: TGCGCCAGCAGCCAATCCGGACAGGGAGGGGAAGCTTTCTTT. Translated: CASSQSGQGGEAFF.

V is TRBV7-2 and J is TRBJ2-3; 9 bases agree with TRBD1. With V trimmed by 5 bases and J by 2 bases, 8 bases remained unmatched. The germline V gene has CDR1 SGHTA and CDR2 FQGNSA. The CDR3 runs to 16 residues. This chain's CDR3 is CASSPDGDRDTDTQYF. CDR3 bases: TGTGCCAGCAGCCCAGACGGGGACAGGGACACAGATACGCAGTATTTT.

The V and J genes are TRBV5-5 and TRBJ2-3; 11 bases map to TRBD2. This CDR3 is built from 15 residues. Per the germline V gene, CDR1 is SGHKS and CDR2 is YYEKEE (reference sequence). The V segment lost 6 bases and the J segment 4 bases; nucleotides outside the gene matches: 7. The CDR3 nucleotides are TGTGCCAGCACCCCCATAGCGGGGGGGGCAGATACGCAGTATTTT. The encoded protein is CASTPIAGGADTQYF. The entire variable domain, with the rest obtained from reference TRBV5-5 and TRBJ2-3, is as follows: DAGVTQSPTHLIKTRGQQVTLRCSPISGHKSVSWYQQVLGQGPQFIFQYYEKEERGRGNFPDRFSARQFPNYSSELNVNALLLGDSALYLCASTPIAGGADTQYFGPGTRLTVL.

The V and J genes are TRBV2 and TRBJ2-1; 10 bases are shared with TRBD2. This CDR3 has 15 amino acids. The V and J ends lost 10 bases and 8 bases, in that order; junction bases with no gene match: 14. Germline assignment: CDR1 SNHLY and CDR2 FYNNEI. The CDR3 region has the DNA TGTGCCACCACGTTGGAGCGGGGGGGGAGGGATGAGCAGTTCTTC. This translates into CATTLERGGRDEQFF.

The gene calls are TRBV9 and TRBJ2-2; TRBD2 might be the D (6 bases). V was trimmed by 4 bases and J by 6 bases, leaving 16 bases between them. Germline loops: CDR1 SGDLS, CDR2 YYNGEE. The CDR3 totals 15 residues. CDR3 loop: CASSPPEGPSGELFF. CDR3 nucleotide sequence: TGTGCCAGCAGCCCCCCGGAGGGTCCATCCGGGGAGCTGTTTTTT.

This clone was found a few times. The rearrangement uses TRBV10-3 and TRBJ1-2, with 9 bases fitting TRBD1. V was clipped by 6 bases and J by 2 bases; unmatched bases: 19. The V gene's germline CDR1 is ENHRY and CDR2 SYGVKD. CDR3 size: 19 residues. The CDR3 nucleotides read TGTGCCATCAGCGTCCGGTCGGGACAGGGAAATTACGGCAACTATGGCTACACCTTC. It translates to CAISVRSGQGNYGNYGYTF.

This clone was seen only once. The CDR3, as DNA: TGTGCCACCATGACGGGGTATAGCAATCAGCCCCAGCATTTT. It codes for CATMTGYSNQPQHF. This chain links TRBV6-4 with TRBJ1-5; D is undetermined. The CDR3 contains 14 residues. The V end lost 10 bases, the J end lost 0 bases, and 13 bases lay between the germline ends. Germline V gives CDR1 MRHNA, CDR2 SNTAGT.

The chain has TRBV7-9 and TRBJ1-2; weak D call: TRBD1 (6 bases). Trimming took off 5 bases at V and 4 bases at J, with 11 bases between the two ends. The V gene's germline CDR1 is SEHNR and CDR2 FQNEAQ (reference sequence). The length of the CDR3 is 13 residues. CDR3 residues: CASSRGAGYGYTF. The CDR3 region has the DNA TGTGCCAGCAGCCGGGGGGCAGGCTATGGCTACACCTTC.

A single count supports this clone. The rearrangement joins TRBV28 to TRBJ2-4; the match to TRBD1 covers 7 bases. CDR1 and CDR2 (germline): MDHEN, SYDVKM. Trimming at V came to 9 bases and at J to 2 bases, leaving 13 bases not matched to a gene. The CDR3 extends over 16 amino acids. CDR3 DNA sequence: TGTGCCAGTTTATCTTCGACAGGGACCTCCAAAAACATTCAGTACTTC. This gives the protein CASLSSTGTSKNIQYF.